These T cell receptor beta chains were read from a single sample in a study of early T cells in non-severe SARS-CoV-2 infection. From the 5' RACE reads, TCRdb called clonotypes with MiXCR, one entry per CDR3 protein. This sample yields approximately 90,000 distinct CDR3 sequences, of which 16% are seen a single time; 4.5% to 6.5% belongs to the top ten. Sequencing used whole blood, obtained at baseline. These receptor sequences come from an adult who was a healthcare worker with PCR-confirmed SARS-CoV-2 infection or an uninfected control (not recorded which). Each CDR3 is given with its conserved first and last residue. The D gene is left open where the match is weak. Clone size, where shown, is once, few, many, or a class for clones that have expanded.

j_gene | d_gene | v_gene | abundance | CDR3aa | CDR3nt
TRBJ2-7 | . | TRBV10-3 | few | CAISTAGTPIYEQYF | TGTGCCATCAGTACAGCCGGGACACCCATTTACGAGCAGTACTTC
TRBJ1-1 | . | TRBV18 | . | CASSPAGNTEAFF | TGTGCCAGCTCACCTGCAGGGAACACTGAAGCTTTCTTT
TRBJ2-3 | . | TRBV7-2 | many | CASSLGPGLTDTQYF | TGTGCCAGCAGCTTAGGACCCGGACTCACAGATACGCAGTATTTT
TRBJ1-1 | . | TRBV12-3/TRBV12-4 | . | CASSPRRGAREAFF | TGTGCCAGCAGCCCCCGTCGTGGGGCGAGGGAAGCTTTCTTT
TRBJ2-5 | TRBD2 | TRBV3-1 | few | CASSQGRTAGTRRETQYF | TGTGCCAGCAGCCAAGGGAGAACAGCGGGAACCCGCCGAGAGACCCAGTACTTC
TRBJ2-5 | . | TRBV18 | many | CASSPQETQYF | TGTGCCAGCAGTCCCCAAGAGACCCAGTACTTC
TRBJ1-3 | . | TRBV4-3 | . | CASSQNRRVGNTIYF | TGCGCCAGCAGCCAGAATCGAAGGGTTGGAAACACCATATATTTT
TRBJ2-1 | . | TRBV29-1 | few | CSVTPGAYNEQFF | TGCAGCGTTACACCCGGGGCATACAATGAGCAGTTCTTC
TRBJ2-7 | . | TRBV28 | many | CASKTDSYEQYF | TGTGCCAGCAAGACAGACTCCTACGAGCAGTACTTC
TRBJ2-1 | TRBD2 | TRBV7-2 | . | CASRGLSEQFF | TGTGCCAGCAGGGGACTATCCGAGCAGTTCTTC
TRBJ1-5 | . | TRBV25-1 | few | CASSAREAHQPQHF | TGTGCCAGCAGTGCGCGGGAGGCCCATCAGCCCCAGCATTTT
TRBJ2-7 | . | TRBV6-2/TRBV6-3 | few | CASSYPDSGEQYF | TGTGCCAGCAGTTACCCCGACAGTGGCGAGCAGTACTTC
TRBJ1-1 | TRBD1 | TRBV18 | few | CASSPGQGSRAFF | TGTGCCAGCTCACCTGGACAGGGGAGTAGAGCTTTCTTT
TRBJ2-3 | TRBD2 | TRBV7-3 | . | CASSSSGRVTDTQYF | TGTGCCAGCAGTTCTAGCGGGAGGGTGACAGATACGCAGTATTTT
TRBJ2-7 | TRBD1 | TRBV20-1 | few | CSATGGYYDEQYF | TGCAGTGCTACAGGGGGTTACTACGACGAGCAGTACTTC
TRBJ2-5 | TRBD2 | TRBV7-9 | . | CASSNNRLAGETQYF | TGTGCCAGCAGCAACAATCGACTAGCTGGGGAGACCCAGTACTTC
TRBJ2-3 | . | TRBV12-3/TRBV12-4 | . | CASSRTNRAQSADTQYF | TGTGCCAGCAGTCGCACCAACAGGGCACAGAGCGCAGATACGCAGTATTTT
TRBJ2-1 | . | TRBV20-1 | . | CSANTLAQEQFF | TGCAGTGCTAATACCCTAGCGCAAGAGCAGTTCTTC
TRBJ1-2 | . | TRBV5-4 | many | CASSPDMGNYGYTF | TGTGCCAGCAGCCCAGACATGGGGAACTATGGCTACACCTTC
TRBJ2-3 | TRBD1 | TRBV20-1 | . | CSAPGQGAGDTQYF | TGCAGTGCCCCGGGACAGGGGGCAGGAGATACGCAGTATTTT
TRBJ2-3 | . | TRBV10-3 | . | CAIWGGADTQYF | TGTGCCATCTGGGGCGGGGCAGATACGCAGTATTTT